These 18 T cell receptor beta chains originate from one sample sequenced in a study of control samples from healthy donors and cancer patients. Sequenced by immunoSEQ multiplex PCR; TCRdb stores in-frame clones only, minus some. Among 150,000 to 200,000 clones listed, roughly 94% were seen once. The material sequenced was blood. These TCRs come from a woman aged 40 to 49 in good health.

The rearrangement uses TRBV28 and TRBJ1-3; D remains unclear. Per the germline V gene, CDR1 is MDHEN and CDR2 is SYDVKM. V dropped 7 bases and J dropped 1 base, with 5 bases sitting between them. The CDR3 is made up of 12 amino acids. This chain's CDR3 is CASTTSGNTIYF. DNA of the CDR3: TGTGCCAGCACCACGTCTGGAAACACCATATATTTT.

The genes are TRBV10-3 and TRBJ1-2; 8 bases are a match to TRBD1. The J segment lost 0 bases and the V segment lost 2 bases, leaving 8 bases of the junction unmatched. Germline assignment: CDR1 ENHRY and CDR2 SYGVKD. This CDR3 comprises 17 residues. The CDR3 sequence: CAISERGQGAPNYGYTF. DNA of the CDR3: TGTGCCATCAGTGAGAGAGGCCAGGGGGCGCCTAACTATGGCTACACCTTC.

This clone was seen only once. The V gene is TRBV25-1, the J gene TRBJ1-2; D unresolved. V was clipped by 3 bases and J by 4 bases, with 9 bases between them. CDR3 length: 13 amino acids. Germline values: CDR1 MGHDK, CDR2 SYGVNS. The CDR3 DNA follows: TGTGCCAGCAGTGAGACGGCCTTCTATGGCTACACCTTC. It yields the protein CASSETAFYGYTF.

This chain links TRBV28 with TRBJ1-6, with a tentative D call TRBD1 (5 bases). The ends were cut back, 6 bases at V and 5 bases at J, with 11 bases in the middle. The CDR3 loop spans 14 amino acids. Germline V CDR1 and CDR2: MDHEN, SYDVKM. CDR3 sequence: CASSRDRNNSPLHF. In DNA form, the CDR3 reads TGTGCCAGCAGCCGAGACAGAAATAATTCACCCCTCCACTTT.

In DNA form, the CDR3 reads TGCAGCGTTGCCTCGGGCTATGGCTACACCTTC. The encoded protein is CSVASGYGYTF. The chain uses TRBV29-1 and TRBJ1-2, with D uncertain. V gave up 4 bases and J gave up 4 bases, with 7 bases separating them. Germline V gives CDR1 SQVTM, CDR2 ANQGSEA. CDR3 length: 11 residues. The complete variable domain, with remaining parts taken from reference TRBV29-1 and TRBJ1-2, reads SAVISQKPSRDICQRGTSLTIQCQVDSQVTMMFWYRQQPGQSLTLIATANQGSEATYESGFVIDKFPISRPNLTFSTLTVSNMSPEDSSIYLCSVASGYGYTFGSGTRLTVV.

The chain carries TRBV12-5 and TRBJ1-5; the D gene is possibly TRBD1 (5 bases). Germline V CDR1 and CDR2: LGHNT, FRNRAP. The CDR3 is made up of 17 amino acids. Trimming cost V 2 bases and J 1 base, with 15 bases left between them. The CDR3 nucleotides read TGTGCTAGTGGTTTGCCCCTGGGGGTGGGAAGCAATCAGCCCCAGCATTTT. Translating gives CASGLPLGVGSNQPQHF.

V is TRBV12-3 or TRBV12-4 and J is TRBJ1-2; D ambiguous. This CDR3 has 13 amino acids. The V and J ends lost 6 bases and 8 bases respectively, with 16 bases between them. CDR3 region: CASSPQTALGYTF. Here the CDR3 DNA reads TGTGCCAGCAGCCCACAAACCGCGTTGGGCTACACCTTC.

DNA of the CDR3: TGTGCCAGCTCACCTACCTCGACTGAAGCTAACTATGGCTACACCTTC. Encoded protein: CASSPTSTEANYGYTF. The V call is TRBV18, the J call TRBJ1-2, with D uncertain. The V end was cut by 3 bases, the J end by 0 bases, with 14 bases between. There are 16 residues in the CDR3. CDR1 and CDR2 (germline): KGHSH, LQKENI.

The CDR3 coding sequence is TGTGCCTGGACGGTGGGGCGGGAGGCCATCTACAATGAGCAGTTCTTC. Translation gives CAWTVGREAIYNEQFF. The chain uses TRBV30 and TRBJ2-1; 8 nucleotides match TRBD2. The CDR3 contains 16 residues. Per germline, CDR1 GTSNPN and CDR2 SVGIG (reference sequence). Trimming removed 4 bases from V and 3 bases from J; junction bases left unmatched: 11.

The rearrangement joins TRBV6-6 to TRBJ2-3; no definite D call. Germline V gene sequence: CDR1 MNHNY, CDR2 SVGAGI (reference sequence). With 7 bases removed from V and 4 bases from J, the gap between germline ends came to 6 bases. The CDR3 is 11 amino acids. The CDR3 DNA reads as TGTGCCAGCAACAAGCCAGATACGCAGTATTTT. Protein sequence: CASNKPDTQYF.

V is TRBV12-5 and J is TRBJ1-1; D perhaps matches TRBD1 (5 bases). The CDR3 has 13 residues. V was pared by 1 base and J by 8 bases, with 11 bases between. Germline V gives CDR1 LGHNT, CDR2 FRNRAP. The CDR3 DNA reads TGTGCTAGTGGTTTGGGGGACCCTGGAGAAGCTTTCTTT. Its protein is CASGLGDPGEAFF.

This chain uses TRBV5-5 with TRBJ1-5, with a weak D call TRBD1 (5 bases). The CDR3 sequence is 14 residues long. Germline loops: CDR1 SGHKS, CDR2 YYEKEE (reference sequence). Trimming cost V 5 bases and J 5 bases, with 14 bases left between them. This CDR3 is CASSYRDGHQPQHF. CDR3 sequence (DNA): TGTGCCAGCAGTTACCGGGACGGGCATCAGCCCCAGCATTTT.

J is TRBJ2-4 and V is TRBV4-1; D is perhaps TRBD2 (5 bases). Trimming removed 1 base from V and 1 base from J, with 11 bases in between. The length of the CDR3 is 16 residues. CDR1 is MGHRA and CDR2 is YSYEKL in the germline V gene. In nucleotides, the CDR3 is TGCGCCAGCAGCCAAGTGGGCCGAGGGGCCAAAAACATTCAGTACTTC. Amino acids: CASSQVGRGAKNIQYF.

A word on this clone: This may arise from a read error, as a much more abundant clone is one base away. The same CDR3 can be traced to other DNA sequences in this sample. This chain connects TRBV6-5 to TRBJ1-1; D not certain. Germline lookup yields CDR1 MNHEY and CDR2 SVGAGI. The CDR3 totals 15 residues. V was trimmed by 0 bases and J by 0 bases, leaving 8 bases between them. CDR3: CASSYSKAVNTEAFF. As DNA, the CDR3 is TGTGCCAGCAGTTACTCGAAGGCTGTGAACACTGAAGCTTTCTTT.

CDR3 bases: TGTGCCAGCAGCTTGGGGAGGGAGACTGAAGCTTTCTTT. Its translation: CASSLGRETEAFF. The chain employs TRBV5-4 and TRBJ1-1; D gene unclear. V shed 0 bases and J shed 5 bases, with 8 bases lying between them. The CDR3 length is 13 residues. Germline lookup yields CDR1 SGHNT and CDR2 YYREEE (reference sequence). The full variable domain, in which reference TRBV5-4 and TRBJ1-1 provide the parts outside the CDR3, is ETGVTQSPTHLIKTRGQQVTLRCSSQSGHNTVSWYQQALGQGPQFIFQYYREEENGRGNFPPRFSGLQFPNYSSELNVNALELDDSALYLCASSLGRETEAFFGQGTRLTVV.

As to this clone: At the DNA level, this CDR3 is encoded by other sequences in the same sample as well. CDR3 region: CASSSRTRGQGIGYGYTF. CDR3 DNA sequence: TGCGCCAGCAGCTCACGGACCCGGGGACAGGGAATCGGCTACGGCTACACCTTC. The V call is TRBV5-1, the J call TRBJ1-2, with 9 bases that match TRBD1. The CDR3 sequence is 18 residues long. Looked up from germline, CDR1 is SGHRS and CDR2 is YFSETQ. Trimming at V came to 3 bases and at J to 8 bases, leaving 20 bases not matched to a gene.

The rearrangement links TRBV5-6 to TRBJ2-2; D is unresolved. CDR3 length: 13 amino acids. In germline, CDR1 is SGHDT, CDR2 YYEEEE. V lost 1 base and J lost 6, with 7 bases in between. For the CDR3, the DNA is TGTGCCAGCAGCTTGTATAGTCCCGGGGAGCTGTTTTTT. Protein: CASSLYSPGELFF.

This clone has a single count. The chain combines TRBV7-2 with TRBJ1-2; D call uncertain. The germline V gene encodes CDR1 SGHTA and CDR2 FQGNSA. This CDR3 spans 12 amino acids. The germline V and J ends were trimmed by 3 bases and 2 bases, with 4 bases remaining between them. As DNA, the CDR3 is TGTGCCAGCAGCTTCCAGAACTATGGCTACACCTTC. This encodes CASSFQNYGYTF.